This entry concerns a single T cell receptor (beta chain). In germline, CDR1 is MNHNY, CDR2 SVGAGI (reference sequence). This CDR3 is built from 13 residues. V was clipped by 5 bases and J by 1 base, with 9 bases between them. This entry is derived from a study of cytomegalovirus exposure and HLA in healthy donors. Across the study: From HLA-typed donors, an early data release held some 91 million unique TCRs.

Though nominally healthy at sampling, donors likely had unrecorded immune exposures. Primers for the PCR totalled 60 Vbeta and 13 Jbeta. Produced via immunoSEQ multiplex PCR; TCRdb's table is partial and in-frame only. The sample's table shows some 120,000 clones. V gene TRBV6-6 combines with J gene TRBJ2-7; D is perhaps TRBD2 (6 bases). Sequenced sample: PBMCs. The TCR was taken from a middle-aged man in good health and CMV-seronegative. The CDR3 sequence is CASSRGISYEQYF. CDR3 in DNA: TGTGCCAGCAGTCGCGGGATATCCTACGAGCAGTACTTC.